This T cell receptor (beta chain) was found in a study of blood T cells in healthy people across ages. Whole-study context: Template switching retrieved approximately one barcoded beta molecule for each two T cells.

This clonotype has a handful of counts. Its antigen is unknown. Using a J-beta primer mix together with a sample-barcoded 5' primer, a second PCR was run for about 6 to 12 cycles. TCRdb itself ran the 5' RACE reads through MiXCR, one entry per CDR3 protein. Of 600,000 to 1,000,000 distinct CDR3 sequences listed, roughly 25% were seen once; the top ten hold approximately 4%. Samples had at least 6.5 million PBMCs isolated from them. Extraction yielded at least 6 micrograms of total RNA per sample. Regarding the study as a whole: TCR beta diversity per million T cells fell roughly linearly with age.

The same sample was also studied in work on T cells of mothers and their children.

The clonotype comes from a boy aged 5-17 years in good health. Sequenced: blood.

CDR3 sequence (DNA): TGTGCCAGCAGCCTTCTGGGGACTTCCTATGGCTACACCTTC. Translated: CASSLLGTSYGYTF. The chain is built from TRBV14 and TRBJ1-2, with D maybe TRBD1 (5 bases). The germline V gene encodes CDR1 SGHDN and CDR2 FVKESK. V was trimmed by 4 bases and J by 4 bases, leaving 13 bases between them. There are 14 residues in the CDR3.